This entry lists 9 T cell receptor beta chains sequenced from one sample in a study of shared clonotypes between healthy human individuals (dated by TCRdb to about 2020). The library relied on the immunoSEQ multiplex PCR assay. TCRdb limited this immuneACCESS table to in-frame rearrangements with V and J called. A share of clones is missing; checked studies link under half to unresolved V genes, and the rest is unexplained. This sample gives millions of clones in total; about 92% of them show up just once. The ten largest account for more than 1.5% of the sample. For the CD8 naive samples, CD45RO-negative cells were positively selected for CCR7, yielding a CD45RA+CCR7+ population from which TemRA cells were excluded. Sequenced input: naive CD8+ T cells from PBMCs. Taken with the paper, the label for cell subset or site translates to: CD45RA+CCR7+. The receptors stem from a man in his late teens or twenties in good health. Some clones in this sample may be carry-over from other donors' samples.

The J gene is TRBJ2-5, the V gene TRBV9; 7 bases are a match to TRBD2. The V gene's germline CDR1 is SGDLS and CDR2 YYNGEE. The CDR3 is 15 residues long. Trimming took 7 bases from V and 2 from J; bases not matched to a gene: 11. CDR3 sequence reads: CASGPSGARQETQYF. The CDR3 DNA reads TGTGCCAGCGGCCCTAGCGGAGCAAGACAAGAGACCCAGTACTTC.

The chain couples TRBV6-5 to TRBJ1-2; TRBD1 is a possible D gene (5 bases). The CDR3 extends over 14 amino acids. Germline CDR1 reads MNHEY; CDR2 reads SVGAGI. The V and J ends lost 5 bases and 6 bases respectively, with 16 bases between them. Written as DNA, the CDR3 is TGTGCCAGCAGTAACAGGATCCATTGGGATGGCTACACCTTC. Its translation is CASSNRIHWDGYTF.

The chain has TRBV28 and TRBJ1-4; D may be TRBD1 (5 bases). Germline V gene lookup returns CDR1 MDHEN and CDR2 SYDVKM. The CDR3 covers 14 residues. V was shortened by 2 bases and J by 7 bases, with 11 bases between the two germline ends. The CDR3 nucleotides are TGTGCCAGCAGTTTACCCATCACAGGTGAAAAACTGTTTTTT. Encoded protein: CASSLPITGEKLFF.

V usage is TRBV27 and J usage is TRBJ2-1; 12 bases align to TRBD2. CDR1 MNHEY and CDR2 SMNVEV come from the germline V gene (reference sequence). CDR3 size: 16 residues. Trimming took 5 bases from V and 9 from J; bases not matched to a gene: 11. The CDR3 region has the DNA TGTGCCAGCAGTCCCATCCTAGCGGGAGGGCCTGCTGAGCAGTTCTTC. Its translation: CASSPILAGGPAEQFF.

This chain connects TRBV27 to TRBJ2-3; no reliable D call. Germline values: CDR1 MNHEY, CDR2 SMNVEV (reference sequence). The V gene lost 2 bases and the J gene lost 2 bases, with 5 bases spanning the gap. The CDR3 is 13 amino acids. In DNA, the CDR3 is TGTGCCAGCAGTTTACTGCCCACAGATACGCAGTATTTT. Its translation: CASSLLPTDTQYF.

This clone was picked up one time. The V call is TRBV7-9, the J call TRBJ2-2; D is unresolved. V shed 0 bases and J shed 3 bases, with 8 bases lying between them. CDR3 length: 15 residues. CDR1 and CDR2 from the germline V gene are SEHNR and FQNEAQ (reference sequence). CDR3 sequence reads: CASSLAASYTGELFF. In DNA form, the CDR3 reads TGTGCCAGCAGCTTAGCTGCCTCTTACACCGGGGAGCTGTTTTTT.

The gene calls are TRBV11-2 and TRBJ1-5, with a tentative D call TRBD1 (6 bases). The CDR3 loop spans 18 amino acids. The V end was cut by 0 bases, the J end by 2 bases, with 17 bases between. Looked up from germline, CDR1 is SGHAT and CDR2 is FQNNGV. CDR3 DNA: TGTGCCAGCAGCTTAGAAGTCTGGACAGCGCTCTGCAATCAGCCCCAGCATTTT. Its protein product is CASSLEVWTALCNQPQHF.

The genes are TRBV29-1 and TRBJ1-2; D is uncertain. This CDR3 is built from 12 residues. The V gene lost 4 bases and the J gene lost 8 bases, with 14 bases spanning the gap. Germline V gene sequence: CDR1 SQVTM, CDR2 ANQGSEA. The CDR3 spells CSVAPGERGYTF. As DNA, the CDR3 is TGCAGCGTTGCGCCAGGCGAGCGAGGCTACACCTTC. Full variable domain (remainder filled in from reference TRBV29-1 and TRBJ1-2): SAVISQKPSRDICQRGTSLTIQCQVDSQVTMMFWYRQQPGQSLTLIATANQGSEATYESGFVIDKFPISRPNLTFSTLTVSNMSPEDSSIYLCSVAPGERGYTFGSGTRLTVV.

About this clone: This specimen includes other DNA sequences encoding the same CDR3. The chain links TRBV5-4 to TRBJ2-7; D gene uncertain. Trimming cost V 0 bases and J 2 bases, with 6 bases left between them. Germline CDR1 SGHNT, CDR2 YYREEE (reference sequence). The CDR3 contains 13 residues. The CDR3 is CASSLGRTYEQYF. The CDR3 nucleotides are TGTGCCAGCAGCTTGGGGAGAACCTACGAGCAGTACTTC.